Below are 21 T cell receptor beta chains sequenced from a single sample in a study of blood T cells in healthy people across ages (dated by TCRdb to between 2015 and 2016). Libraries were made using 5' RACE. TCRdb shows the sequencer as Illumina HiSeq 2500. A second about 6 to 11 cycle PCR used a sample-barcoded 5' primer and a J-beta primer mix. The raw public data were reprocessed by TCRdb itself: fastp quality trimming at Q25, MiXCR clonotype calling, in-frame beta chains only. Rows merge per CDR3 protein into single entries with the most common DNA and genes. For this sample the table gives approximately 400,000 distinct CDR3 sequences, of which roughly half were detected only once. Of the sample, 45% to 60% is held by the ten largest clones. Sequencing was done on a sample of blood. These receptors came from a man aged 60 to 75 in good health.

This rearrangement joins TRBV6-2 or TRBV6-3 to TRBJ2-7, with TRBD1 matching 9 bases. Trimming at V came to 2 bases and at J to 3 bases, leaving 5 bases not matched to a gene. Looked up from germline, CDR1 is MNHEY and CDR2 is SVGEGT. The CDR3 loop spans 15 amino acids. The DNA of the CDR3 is TGTGCCAGCAGTTACGGGACAGGGAACATCTACGAGCAGTACTTC. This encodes CASSYGTGNIYEQYF.

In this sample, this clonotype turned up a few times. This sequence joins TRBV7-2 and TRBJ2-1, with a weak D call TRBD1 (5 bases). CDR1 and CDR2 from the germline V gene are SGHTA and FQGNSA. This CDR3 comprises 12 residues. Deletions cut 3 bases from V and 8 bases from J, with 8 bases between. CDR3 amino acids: CASSLPRDEQFF. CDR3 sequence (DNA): TGTGCCAGCAGCTTGCCCAGGGATGAGCAGTTCTTC.

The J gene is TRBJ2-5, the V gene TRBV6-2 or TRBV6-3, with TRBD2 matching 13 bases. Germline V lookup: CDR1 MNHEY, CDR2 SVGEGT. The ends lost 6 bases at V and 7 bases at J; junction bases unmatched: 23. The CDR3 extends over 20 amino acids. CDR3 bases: TGTGCCAGCAGAACCCTCGGCCCCGGTGGACTAGCGGGAGATAAGGGGACCCAGTACTTC. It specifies CASRTLGPGGLAGDKGTQYF.

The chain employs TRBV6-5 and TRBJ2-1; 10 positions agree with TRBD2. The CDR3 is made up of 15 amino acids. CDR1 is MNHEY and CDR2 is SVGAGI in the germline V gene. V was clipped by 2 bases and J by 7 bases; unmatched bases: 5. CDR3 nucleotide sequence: TGTGCCAGCAGTTACGCTAGCGGGAGTATAAATGAGCAGTTCTTC. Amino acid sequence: CASSYASGSINEQFF.

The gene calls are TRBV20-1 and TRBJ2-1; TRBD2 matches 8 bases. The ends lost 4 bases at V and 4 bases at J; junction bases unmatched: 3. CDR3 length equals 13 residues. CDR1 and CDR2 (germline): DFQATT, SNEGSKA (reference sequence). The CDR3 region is CSATSGPYNEQFF. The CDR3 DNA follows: TGCAGTGCTACTAGCGGGCCATACAATGAGCAGTTCTTC.

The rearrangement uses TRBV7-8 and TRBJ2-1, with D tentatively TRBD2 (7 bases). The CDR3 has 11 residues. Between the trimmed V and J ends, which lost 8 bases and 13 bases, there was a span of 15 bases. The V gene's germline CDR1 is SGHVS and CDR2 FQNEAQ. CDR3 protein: CASANGGQQFF. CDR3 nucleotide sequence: TGTGCCAGCGCCAACGGGGGGCAACAGTTCTTC.

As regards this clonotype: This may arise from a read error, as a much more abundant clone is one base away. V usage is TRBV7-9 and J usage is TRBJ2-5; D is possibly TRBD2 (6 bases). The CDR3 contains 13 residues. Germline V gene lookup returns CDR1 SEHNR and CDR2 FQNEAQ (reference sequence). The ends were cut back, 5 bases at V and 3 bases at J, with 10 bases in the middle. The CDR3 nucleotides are TGTGCCAGCAGCGGCTGGGGGGAAGAGACCCAGTACTTC. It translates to CASSGWGEETQYF.

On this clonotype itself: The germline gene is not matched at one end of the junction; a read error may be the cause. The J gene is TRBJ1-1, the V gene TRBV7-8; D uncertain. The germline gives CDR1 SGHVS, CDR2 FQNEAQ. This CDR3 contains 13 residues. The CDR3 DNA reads TGTGCCGGCAGCGTACTCTTCGAGGCGGAAGCTTTCTTT. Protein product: CAGSVLFEAEAFF.

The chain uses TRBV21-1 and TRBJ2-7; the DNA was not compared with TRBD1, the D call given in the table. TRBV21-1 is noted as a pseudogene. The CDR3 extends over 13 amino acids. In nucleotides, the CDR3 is TGTGCCAGCAGCAACCCGGTCTGCTACGAGCAGTACTTC. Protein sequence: CASSNPVCYEQYF.

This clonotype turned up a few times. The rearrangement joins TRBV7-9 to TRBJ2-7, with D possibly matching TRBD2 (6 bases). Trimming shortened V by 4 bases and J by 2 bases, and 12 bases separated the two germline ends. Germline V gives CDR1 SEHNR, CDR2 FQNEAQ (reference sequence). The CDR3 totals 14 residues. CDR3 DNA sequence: TGTGCCAGCAGCTCAACCCGGGGGACCTACGAGCAGTACTTC. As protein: CASSSTRGTYEQYF.

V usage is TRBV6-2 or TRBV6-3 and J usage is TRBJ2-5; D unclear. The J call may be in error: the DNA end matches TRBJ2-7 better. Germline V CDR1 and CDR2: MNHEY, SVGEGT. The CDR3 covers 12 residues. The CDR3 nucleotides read TGTGCCAGCAAGCCCCCGGTTGGCGAGCAGTACTTC. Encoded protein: CASKPPVGEQYF.

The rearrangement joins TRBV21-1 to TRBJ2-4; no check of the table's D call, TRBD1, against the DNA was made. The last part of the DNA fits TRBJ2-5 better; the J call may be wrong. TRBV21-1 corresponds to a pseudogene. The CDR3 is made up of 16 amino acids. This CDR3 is CASSKRGQGLHETQYF. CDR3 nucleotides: TGTGCCAGCAGCAAAAGGGGACAGGGACTTCACGAGACCCAGTACTTC.

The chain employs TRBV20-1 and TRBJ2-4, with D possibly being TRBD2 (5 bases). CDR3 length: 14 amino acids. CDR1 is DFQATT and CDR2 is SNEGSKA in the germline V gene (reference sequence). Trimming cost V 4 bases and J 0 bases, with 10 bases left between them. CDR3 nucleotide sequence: TGCAGTGCTATCGGACTGACAGCCAAAAACATTCAGTACTTC. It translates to CSAIGLTAKNIQYF.

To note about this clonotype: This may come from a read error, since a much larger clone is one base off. The CDR3 DNA is TGTGCCAGCAGCAACAGGGGCTCCTCCTACGAGCGGTACTTC. Protein: CASSNRGSSYERYF. The rearrangement links TRBV7-2 to TRBJ2-7, with 7 nucleotides matching TRBD1. Germline lookup yields CDR1 SGHTA and CDR2 FQGNSA. The CDR3 has 14 amino acids.

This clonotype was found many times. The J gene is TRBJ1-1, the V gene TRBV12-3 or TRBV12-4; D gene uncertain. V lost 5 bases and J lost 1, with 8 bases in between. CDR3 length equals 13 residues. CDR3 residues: CASSLQKNTEAFF. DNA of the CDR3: TGTGCCAGCAGTCTACAGAAGAACACTGAAGCTTTCTTT.

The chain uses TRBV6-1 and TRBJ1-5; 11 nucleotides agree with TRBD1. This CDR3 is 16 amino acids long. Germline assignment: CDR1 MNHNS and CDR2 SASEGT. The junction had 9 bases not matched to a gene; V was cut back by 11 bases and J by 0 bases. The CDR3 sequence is CASWTGGFISNQPQHF. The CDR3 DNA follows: TGTGCCTCTTGGACAGGGGGCTTCATTAGCAATCAGCCCCAGCATTTT.

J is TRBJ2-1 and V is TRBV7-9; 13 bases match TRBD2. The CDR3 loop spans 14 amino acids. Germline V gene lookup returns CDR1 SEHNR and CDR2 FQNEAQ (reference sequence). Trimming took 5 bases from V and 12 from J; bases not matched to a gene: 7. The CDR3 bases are TGTGCCAGCAGCATGACTAGCGGGGGGTCTGGGCAGTTCTTC. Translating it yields CASSMTSGGSGQFF.

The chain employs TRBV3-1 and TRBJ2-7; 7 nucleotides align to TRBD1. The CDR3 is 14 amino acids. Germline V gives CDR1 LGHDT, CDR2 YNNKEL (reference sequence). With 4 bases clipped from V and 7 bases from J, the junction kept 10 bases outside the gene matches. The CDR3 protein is CASSLGQPRREQYF. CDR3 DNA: TGTGCCAGCAGCCTGGGACAGCCTCGTAGGGAGCAGTACTTC.

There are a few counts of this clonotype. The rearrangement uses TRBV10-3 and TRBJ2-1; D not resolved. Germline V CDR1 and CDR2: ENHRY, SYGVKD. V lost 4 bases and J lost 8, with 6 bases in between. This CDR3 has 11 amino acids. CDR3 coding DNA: TGTGCCATCAGTGGGCAGGATGAGCAGTTCTTC. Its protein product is CAISGQDEQFF.

CDR3: CASSQTNLGFRETQYF. The CDR3 DNA reads TGCGCCAGCAGCCAGACTAACCTGGGATTCCGGGAGACCCAGTACTTC. The chain carries TRBV4-1 and TRBJ2-5; a possible D gene is TRBD2 (5 bases). Germline CDR1 MGHRA, CDR2 YSYEKL. Trimming took 3 bases from V and 5 from J, leaving 19 bases between them. This CDR3 has 16 amino acids.

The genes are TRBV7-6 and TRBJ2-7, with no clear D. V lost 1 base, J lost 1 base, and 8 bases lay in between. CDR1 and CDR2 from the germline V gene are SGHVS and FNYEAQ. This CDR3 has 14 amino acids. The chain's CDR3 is CASSLEGHSYEQYF. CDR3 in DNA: TGTGCCAGCAGCTTAGAGGGCCATTCCTACGAGCAGTACTTC.